The next 19 T cell receptor beta chains were all read from a single sample in a study of regulatory T cells in long-lasting Graves disease. Stated time point: persistent/refractory GD, antithyroid drugs over 5 years with positive TRAb. Researchers made the TCR library from RNA that was extracted from PBMCs. Researchers made TCR beta libraries by using iRepertoire HTBI primers and running Arm-PCR on CDR3 regions. TCRdb redid the calling of the multiplex PCR reads with MiXCR, one entry per CDR3 protein. The profile covers around 460,000 distinct CDR3 sequences, with roughly 21% appearing a single time and over 6% taken by the ten largest. Material: peripheral blood mononuclear cells (PBMCs), obtained when the disease was refractory, from a patient treated with antithyroid drugs. These receptors all stem from a female donor with Graves disease.

The chain links TRBV25-1 to TRBJ1-5, with D possibly TRBD1 on 5 matching bases. CDR3 size: 14 residues. V dropped 1 base and J dropped 8 bases, with 12 bases sitting between them. Germline CDR1 and CDR2: MGHDK and SYGVNS. The CDR3 loop reads CASSELLQGEPQHF. CDR3 bases: TGTGCCAGCAGTGAATTGTTGCAGGGCGAGCCCCAGCATTTT.

This clonotype has a count of ten or more. This sequence joins TRBV27 and TRBJ1-4; 8 bases map to TRBD1. Germline values: CDR1 MNHEY, CDR2 SMNVEV (reference sequence). With 4 bases clipped from V and 8 bases from J, the junction kept 18 bases outside the gene matches. The CDR3 runs 18 residues. The chain's CDR3 is CASSSDREDPRAWEKLFF. CDR3 DNA sequence: TGTGCCAGCAGTTCGGACAGGGAGGATCCTCGAGCCTGGGAAAAACTGTTTTTT.

This clonotype appeared a few times. The chain carries TRBV29-1 and TRBJ2-7, with 9 nucleotides matching TRBD1. Trimming cost V 0 bases and J 7 bases; bases outside gene matches: 7. The CDR3 has 14 amino acids. The germline V gene encodes CDR1 SQVTM and CDR2 ANQGSEA. The CDR3 loop reads CSVEDSQGAFEQYF. The CDR3 region has the DNA TGCAGCGTTGAAGATTCACAGGGGGCGTTTGAGCAGTACTTC.

This clonotype showed up just a few times. The J gene is TRBJ1-1, the V gene TRBV5-1; 8 bases fit TRBD1. V trimming: 0 bases; J trimming: 8 bases; junction bases outside the gene matches: 6. Germline lookup yields CDR1 SGHRS and CDR2 YFSETQ. The CDR3 length is 14 residues. The CDR3 DNA reads as TGCGCCAGCAGCTTGGAGGCAGGGGGCCGGGAAGCTTTCTTT. Translation gives CASSLEAGGREAFF.

The genes are TRBV30 and TRBJ2-5; 8 bases map to TRBD1. CDR1 and CDR2 (germline): GTSNPN, SVGIG (reference sequence). Unmatched junction bases numbered 11, after V lost 4 bases and J lost 4 bases. CDR3 length equals 15 residues. In DNA form, the CDR3 reads TGTGCCTGGAATGAAATGGACAGGGAGCGAGAGACCCAGTACTTC. Translation gives CAWNEMDRERETQYF.

The genes are TRBV5-4 and TRBJ2-3, with 9 bases lining up with TRBD1. The germline gives CDR1 SGHNT, CDR2 YYREEE (reference sequence). The CDR3 sequence is 18 residues long. The V and J ends lost 0 bases and 3 bases, in that order; junction bases with no gene match: 11. CDR3 sequence: CASSLALGGTGNTDTQYF. The CDR3, as DNA: TGTGCCAGCAGCTTGGCCCTAGGAGGGACAGGGAATACAGATACGCAGTATTTT.

The sample holds a few counts of this clonotype. The rearrangement links TRBV10-3 to TRBJ1-5; the D is unclear. The V end lost 0 bases, the J end lost 4 bases, and 16 bases lay between the germline ends. This CDR3 contains 17 residues. Germline V gene data show CDR1 as ENHRY and CDR2 as SYGVKD. CDR3 sequence (DNA): TGTGCCATCAGTGAGTCCTTAGGCCCCGCGGGAAATCAGCCCCAGCATTTT. This codes for CAISESLGPAGNQPQHF.

This clonotype showed up many times. The chain links TRBV6-5 to TRBJ1-5, with D maybe TRBD1 (6 bases). CDR3 length: 13 residues. Germline V gives CDR1 MNHEY, CDR2 SVGAGI. Trimming left V 0 bases short and J 7 bases short, with 7 bases between. The CDR3 here is CASSYSRGQPQHF. Here the CDR3 DNA reads TGTGCCAGCAGTTACTCCAGGGGCCAGCCCCAGCATTTT.

The rearrangement links TRBV28 to TRBJ1-1, with 11 nucleotides matching TRBD1. CDR1 is MDHEN and CDR2 is SYDVKM in the germline V gene. This CDR3 comprises 14 residues. V gave up 6 bases and J gave up 8 bases; unmatched junction bases: 8. The chain's CDR3 is CASRSGTGGREAFF. CDR3 nucleotides: TGTGCCAGCAGGTCCGGGACAGGGGGACGCGAAGCTTTCTTT.

This clonotype was seen more than once but under ten times. The chain couples TRBV5-1 to TRBJ2-7; D is ambiguous. The ends were cut back, 3 bases at V and 0 bases at J, with 13 bases in the middle. The CDR3 sequence is 15 residues long. From germline, CDR1 is SGHRS and CDR2 YFSETQ. The CDR3 sequence: CASSSVGYSSYEQYF. CDR3 coding DNA: TGCGCCAGCAGCTCGGTGGGCTACAGCTCCTACGAGCAGTACTTC.

This clonotype was observed at least ten times. This chain joins TRBV12-3 or TRBV12-4 and TRBJ2-5; D is ambiguous. Trimming stripped 6 bases from V and 5 bases from J, with 10 bases between. The CDR3 is 12 amino acids. CDR3 sequence (DNA): TGTGCCAGCAGCCAAGGTCGGGAGACCCAGTACTTC. As protein: CASSQGRETQYF.

V and J are TRBV7-9 and TRBJ2-3; 7 bases fit TRBD1. CDR1 and CDR2 from the germline V gene are SEHNR and FQNEAQ (reference sequence). The CDR3 length is 15 residues. V dropped 5 bases and J dropped 3; count of bases not matched to a gene: 8. CDR3 sequence: CASSGNQGVTDTQYF. DNA for the CDR3: TGTGCCAGCAGCGGAAACCAGGGGGTGACAGATACGCAGTATTTT.

This clonotype was seen ten or more times. This chain joins TRBV28 and TRBJ1-1; D is unclear. V was cut by 7 bases and J by 1 base, with 4 bases left in between. Germline V gene data show CDR1 as MDHEN and CDR2 as SYDVKM. The CDR3 sequence is 11 residues long. CDR3 region: CASKGNTEAFF. CDR3 DNA sequence: TGTGCCAGCAAGGGGAACACTGAAGCTTTCTTT.

CDR3 residues: CASSPWSGATYEQYF. DNA of the CDR3: TGTGCCAGTAGTCCGTGGAGCGGGGCCACCTACGAGCAGTACTTC. The chain joins TRBV19 to TRBJ2-7; 7 bases align to TRBD2. V gave up 5 bases and J gave up 2 bases; unmatched junction bases: 9. Looked up from germline, CDR1 is LNHDA and CDR2 is SQIVND (reference sequence). The CDR3 has 15 residues.

This clonotype was picked up many times. This chain's CDR3 is CASSYGTGAEAFF. CDR3 nucleotide sequence: TGTGCCAGCAGTTACGGGACAGGCGCTGAAGCTTTCTTT. The chain recombines TRBV6-4 with TRBJ1-1, with 8 bases that match TRBD1. The CDR3 contains 13 residues. J lost 6 bases, V lost 5 bases, and 5 bases had no gene match. In germline, CDR1 is MRHNA, CDR2 SNTAGT.

Notes on this clonotype: Just one base apart from a much larger clone, this may be a read error. The J gene is TRBJ2-7, the V gene TRBV7-2; no clear D. V lost 5 bases and J 0 bases, leaving 14 bases between the germline ends. Germline assignment: CDR1 SGHTA and CDR2 FQGNSA. This CDR3 has 15 residues. The CDR3 region is CASSPRARNSYEQYF. The CDR3 region has the DNA TGTGCCAGCAGCCCAAGGGCAAGGAACTCCTACGAGCAGTACTTC.

The V gene is TRBV19, the J gene TRBJ1-4, with 10 bases that match TRBD1. V dropped 4 bases and J dropped 7; count of bases not matched to a gene: 6. Germline V CDR1 and CDR2: LNHDA, SQIVND (reference sequence). This CDR3 is built from 15 residues. The CDR3 DNA follows: TGTGCCAGTAGTACCGCGGGACAGGGGACTGAAAAACTGTTTTTT. Encoded protein: CASSTAGQGTEKLFF.

The rearrangement links TRBV28 to TRBJ2-6; no definite D call. CDR3 size: 16 residues. The V gene lost 4 bases and the J gene lost 2 bases, with 12 bases spanning the gap. Germline CDR1 is MDHEN and CDR2 is SYDVKM. CDR3 DNA: TGTGCCAGCAGTTCACAAACCGGCGCTGGGGCCAACGTCCTGACTTTC. Translation: CASSSQTGAGANVLTF.

At least ten counts were recorded for this clonotype. This chain uses TRBV6-5 with TRBJ2-2, with 11 bases matching TRBD2. This CDR3 comprises 17 residues. J lost 2 bases, V lost 2 bases, and 4 bases had no gene match. Germline assignment: CDR1 MNHEY and CDR2 SVGAGI. The CDR3 loop is CASSYPRLAGNTGELFF. In DNA, the CDR3 is TGTGCCAGCAGTTACCCTCGACTAGCGGGAAACACCGGGGAGCTGTTTTTT.